The 4 T cell receptor beta chains below all came from one sample that was sequenced in a study of blood T cell repertoires in COVID-19. Sequenced by immunoSEQ multiplex PCR; TCRdb stores in-frame clones only, minus some. The data hold fewer than 250,000 clones, with approximately 81% observed a single time. The sequencing input was peripheral blood. The receptor source for this set is an elderly woman with COVID-19, enrolled during active disease.

The chain combines TRBV7-9 with TRBJ2-3, with a tentative D call TRBD2 (6 bases). The length of the CDR3 is 16 residues. The germline V gene encodes CDR1 SEHNR and CDR2 FQNEAQ (reference sequence). The ends were cut back, 2 bases at V and 2 bases at J, with 14 bases in the middle. The CDR3 is CASSLRSSVSTDTQYF. The CDR3 DNA reads TGTGCCAGCAGCTTAAGGTCTAGCGTCTCCACAGATACGCAGTATTTT.

The genes are TRBV29-1 and TRBJ1-2, with TRBD1 matching over 7 bases. The J segment lost 4 bases and the V segment lost 6 bases, leaving 2 bases of the junction unmatched. This CDR3 has 11 amino acids. Germline V gene sequence: CDR1 SQVTM, CDR2 ANQGSEA. CDR3 coding DNA: TGCAGCGTGTGGACAGGCTATGGCTACACCTTC. Its translation: CSVWTGYGYTF.

The chain has TRBV27 and TRBJ2-6; 9 bases align to TRBD1. CDR3 length equals 20 residues. Trimming at V came to 6 bases and at J to 0 bases, leaving 15 bases not matched to a gene. Per germline, CDR1 MNHEY and CDR2 SMNVEV (reference sequence). CDR3 DNA: TGTGCCAGCAGCCCCCGAACCGGGACAGGGACTCGCTCTGGGGCCAACGTCCTGACTTTC. It translates to CASSPRTGTGTRSGANVLTF.

The CDR3 sequence is CASRLYRGHTEAFF. The CDR3 region has the DNA TGTGCCAGCAGGTTGTACAGGGGGCACACTGAAGCTTTCTTT. This chain connects TRBV28 to TRBJ1-1, with 9 bases that match TRBD1. The J segment lost 3 bases and the V segment lost 6 bases, leaving 5 bases of the junction unmatched. There are 14 residues in the CDR3. Germline CDR1 is MDHEN and CDR2 is SYDVKM. The variable domain in full, completed from reference TRBV28 and TRBJ1-1, reads DVKVTQSSRYLVKRTGEKVFLECVQDMDHENMFWYRQDPGLGLRLIYFSYDVKMKEKGDIPEGYSVSREKKERFSLILESASTNQTSMYLCASRLYRGHTEAFFGQGTRLTVV.